This T cell receptor beta chain emerged from a study of molecular identifiers for immune sequencing clone quantification. Broader study findings: Clonotypes topping 20 RNA copies carried over 99% of effector molecules but under 1% of naive ones.

Germline loops: CDR1 SQVTM, CDR2 ANQGSEA. This CDR3 comprises 17 residues. V gave up 0 bases and J gave up 3 bases, with 18 bases separating them. Concerning this clonotype: Its antigen is not known.

One entry per CDR3 protein results from TCRdb running MiXCR on the PCR reads. The table lists around 470,000 distinct CDR3 sequences, roughly 25% of them singletons. J is TRBJ2-1 and V is TRBV29-1; D is possibly TRBD2 (7 bases). Input material: naive CD8+ T cells from blood, with Jurkat cell RNA spiked in. The subset here: FACS-sorted CD8+CD4-CCR7+CD45RA+ naive T cells. This TCR came from a human donor in good health. Some libraries in this study had Jurkat cell RNA spiked in. In DNA, the CDR3 is TGCAGCGTTGAAGACCCCAGGGGCGGGAGCCTCTACAATGAGCAGTTCTTC. Translating it yields CSVEDPRGGSLYNEQFF.